The 4 T cell receptor beta chains listed next were all sequenced from one sample in a study of neoadjuvant anti-PD-1 for oral cavity cancer. Generated by immunoSEQ multiplex PCR, the TCRdb table keeps only in-frame clones and is missing some. The data hold about 81,000 clones, with under 85% observed a single time. The specimen was PBMCs, collected before nivolumab (anti-PD-1) treatment. These receptors all come from a person aged 35-80 years with oral cavity squamous cell carcinoma.

This chain joins TRBV5-1 and TRBJ2-1, with TRBD2 as a possible D gene (8 bases). Trimming took off 3 bases at V and 5 bases at J, with 21 bases between the two ends. The CDR3 contains 17 residues. CDR1 is SGHRS and CDR2 is YFSETQ in the germline V gene. CDR3 nucleotides: TGCGCCAGCAGCTCCGCCCTTAGCGGGACAGACCACAATGAGCAGTTCTTC. It codes for CASSSALSGTDHNEQFF.

To note about this clone: Other DNA sequences from this sample encode an identical CDR3 as well. This chain connects TRBV18 to TRBJ1-2; D gene ambiguous. The CDR3 consists of 12 residues. V lost 3 bases and J 8 bases, leaving 10 bases between the germline ends. CDR1 and CDR2 from the germline V gene are KGHSH and LQKENI. CDR3 sequence reads: CASSPEGDGYTF. In DNA form, the CDR3 reads TGTGCCAGCTCACCGGAGGGAGACGGCTACACCTTC.

This clone has just one count. The chain is built from TRBV6-1 and TRBJ1-2; maybe TRBD1 (5 bases). V was pared by 7 bases and J by 4 bases, with 16 bases between. Germline V gene data show CDR1 as MNHNS and CDR2 as SASEGT. The CDR3 is made up of 14 amino acids. As DNA, the CDR3 is TGTGCCAGCATCTCCTCTTCGGGACTCTATGGCTACACCTTC. It specifies CASISSSGLYGYTF.

This clone was seen a single time. This chain joins TRBV19 and TRBJ2-7; 12 bases align to TRBD2. Unmatched junction bases numbered 17, after V lost 5 bases and J lost 6 bases. The germline CDR1 and CDR2 sequences are LNHDA and SQIVND (reference sequence). The CDR3 is 18 amino acids. CDR3 region: CASSARTSGNLLAGEQYF. The CDR3 DNA reads as TGTGCCAGTAGTGCCCGGACTAGCGGGAACCTCTTAGCTGGCGAGCAGTACTTC.